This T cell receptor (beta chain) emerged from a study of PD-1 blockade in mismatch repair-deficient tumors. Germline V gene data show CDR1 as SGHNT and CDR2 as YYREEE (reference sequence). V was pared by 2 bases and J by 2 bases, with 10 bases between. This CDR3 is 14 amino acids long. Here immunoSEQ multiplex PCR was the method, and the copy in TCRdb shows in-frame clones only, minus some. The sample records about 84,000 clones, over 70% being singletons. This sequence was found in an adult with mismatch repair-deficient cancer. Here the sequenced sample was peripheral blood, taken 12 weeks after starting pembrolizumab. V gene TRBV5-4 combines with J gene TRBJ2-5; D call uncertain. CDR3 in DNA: TGTGCCAGCAGCTTTTATACGGAACAAGAGACCCAGTACTTC. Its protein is CASSFYTEQETQYF. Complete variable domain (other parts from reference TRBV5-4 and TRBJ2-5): ETGVTQSPTHLIKTRGQQVTLRCSSQSGHNTVSWYQQALGQGPQFIFQYYREEENGRGNFPPRFSGLQFPNYSSELNVNALELDDSALYLCASSFYTEQETQYFGPGTRLLVL.